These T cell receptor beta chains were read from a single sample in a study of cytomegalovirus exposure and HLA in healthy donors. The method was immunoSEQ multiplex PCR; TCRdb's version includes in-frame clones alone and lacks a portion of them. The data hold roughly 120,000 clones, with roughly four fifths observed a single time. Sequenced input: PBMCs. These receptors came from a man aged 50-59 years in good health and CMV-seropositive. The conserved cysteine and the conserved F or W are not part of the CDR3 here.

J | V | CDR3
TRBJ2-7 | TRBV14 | ASSQVAGPYEQY
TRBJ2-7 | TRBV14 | ASSQDRYYEQY
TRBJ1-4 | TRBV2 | ASSEQGLDNEKLF
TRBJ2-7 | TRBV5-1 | ASSPTGLYEQY
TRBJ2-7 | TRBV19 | ASSISGGTSEQY
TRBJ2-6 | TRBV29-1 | SVGGGGHVSSGANVLT
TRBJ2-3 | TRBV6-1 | ASTTGSMDTQY
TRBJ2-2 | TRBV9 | ASSVNAGEYTGELF
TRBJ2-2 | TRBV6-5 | ASGAQPTGELF
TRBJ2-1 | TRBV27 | ASSSRTSGSSWF
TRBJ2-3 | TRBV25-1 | ASSEELAGWTDTQY
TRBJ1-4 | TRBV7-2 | ASSGGTGSATNEKLF
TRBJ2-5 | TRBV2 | ASARIQGGVWDQY
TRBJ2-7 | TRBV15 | ATSQEEAGGYEQY
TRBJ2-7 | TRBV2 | ASSEDSSISYEQY
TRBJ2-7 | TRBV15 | ATSRVEGQQQY
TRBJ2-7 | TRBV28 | ASRPGQSYEQY